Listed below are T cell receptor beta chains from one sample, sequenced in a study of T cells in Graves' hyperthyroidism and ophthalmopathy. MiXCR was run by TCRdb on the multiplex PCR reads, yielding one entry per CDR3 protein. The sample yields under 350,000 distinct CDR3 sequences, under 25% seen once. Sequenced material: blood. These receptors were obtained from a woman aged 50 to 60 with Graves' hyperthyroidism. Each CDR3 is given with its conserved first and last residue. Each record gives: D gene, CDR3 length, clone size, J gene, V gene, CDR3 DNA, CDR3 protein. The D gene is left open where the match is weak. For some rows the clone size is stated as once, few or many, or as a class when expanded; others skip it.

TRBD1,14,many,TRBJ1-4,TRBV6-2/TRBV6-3,TGTGCCAGCAGCCCACCGGGACAGGCCCCCAAACTGTTTTTT,CASSPPGQAPKLFF
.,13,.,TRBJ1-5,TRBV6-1,TGTGCCAGCACGGACGGGGGCAATCAGCCCCAGCATTTT,CASTDGGNQPQHF
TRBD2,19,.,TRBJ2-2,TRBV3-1,TGTGCCAGCAGCCCAAAAAACGGACTAGCGGGAGGGTACACCGGGGAGCTGTTTTTT,CASSPKNGLAGGYTGELFF
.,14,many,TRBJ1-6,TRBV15,TGTGCCACCAGCAGAGCGGCAGACAATTCACCCCTCCACTTT,CATSRAADNSPLHF
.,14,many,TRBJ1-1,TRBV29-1,TGCAGCGTAGAACTGGGATCAAGGAGGACTGAAGCTTTCTTT,CSVELGSRRTEAFF
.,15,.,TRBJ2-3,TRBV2,TGTGCCAGCAGTGAAATAGCGCTGAGCACAGATACGCAGTATTTT,CASSEIALSTDTQYF
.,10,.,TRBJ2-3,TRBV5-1,TGCGCCGGAGGATATTCGGCGCAGTATTTT,CAGGYSAQYF
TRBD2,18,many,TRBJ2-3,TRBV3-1,TGTGCCAGCAGCCAAGTGCTAACCGGGACTAGCAGTTTAGGTACGCAGTATTTT,CASSQVLTGTSSLGTQYF
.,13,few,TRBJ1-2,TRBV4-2,TGTGCCAGCAGCCCTACAGGGCGGGGTGGCTACACCTTC,CASSPTGRGGYTF
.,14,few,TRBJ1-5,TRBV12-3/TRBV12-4,TGTGCCAGCAGTCGCCAGCCAGGGTATCAGCCCCAGCATTTT,CASSRQPGYQPQHF
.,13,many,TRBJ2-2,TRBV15,TGTGCCACCAGCAGAAGGGGGGAAGGGGAGCTGTTTTTT,CATSRRGEGELFF
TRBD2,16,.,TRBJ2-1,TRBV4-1,TGCGCCAGCAGCCAAGATGATGGGACTACCACTAATGAGCAGTTCTTC,CASSQDDGTTTNEQFF
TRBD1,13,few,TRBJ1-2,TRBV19,TGTGCCAGTAGTATAGGGACAGGCAGGCGCTACACCTTC,CASSIGTGRRYTF
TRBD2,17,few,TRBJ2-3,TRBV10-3,TGTGCCATCAGTGAGTCGATAGGCGGGGGGGCCATGGATACGCAGTATTTT,CAISESIGGGAMDTQYF
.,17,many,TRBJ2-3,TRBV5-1,TGCGCCAGCAGCTTGGGTCAAATACCCCCTAGCACAGATACGCAGTATTTT,CASSLGQIPPSTDTQYF
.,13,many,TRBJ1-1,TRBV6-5,TGTGCCAGCAGTTACTCTACGAACACTGAAGCTTTCTTT,CASSYSTNTEAFF
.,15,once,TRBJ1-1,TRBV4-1,TGCGCCAGCAGCCAAGATCTACACCAGAACACTGAAGCTTTCTTT,CASSQDLHQNTEAFF
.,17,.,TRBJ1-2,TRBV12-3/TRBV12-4,TGTGCCAGCAGTTTGGGAGGGGGAGTTGCCCTGGACTATGGCTACACCTTC,CASSLGGGVALDYGYTF
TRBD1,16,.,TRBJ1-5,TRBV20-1,TGCAGTGCTAGATCCAACAGGGGCAGGGTAGGTCAGCCCCAGCATTTT,CSARSNRGRVGQPQHF
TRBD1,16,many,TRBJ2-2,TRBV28,TGTGCCACCGATGCAGGGGGCGGGCAGAACACCGGGGAGCTGTTTTTT,CATDAGGGQNTGELFF
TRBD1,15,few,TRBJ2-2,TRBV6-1,TGTGCCAGCAGTTATGGGGACAGGAGCACCGGGGAGCTGTTTTTT,CASSYGDRSTGELFF
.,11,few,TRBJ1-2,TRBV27,TGTGCCAGCAGGGAGGGCTATGGCTACACCTTC,CASREGYGYTF
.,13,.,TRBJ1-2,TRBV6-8,TGTGCCAGCAGCCGGGCGGATAACTATGGCTACACCTTC,CASSRADNYGYTF
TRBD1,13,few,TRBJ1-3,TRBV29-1,TGCAGCGTGGGTCCTCTGGGACAGGGGCCCATATATTTT,CSVGPLGQGPIYF
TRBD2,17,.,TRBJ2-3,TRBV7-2,TGTGCCAGCAGCTTACCCGGGCGGGCCCGGGGGGGGGATACGCAGTATTTT,CASSLPGRARGGDTQYF
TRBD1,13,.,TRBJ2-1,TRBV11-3,TGTGCCAGCAGCACGGACAGGGGGAATGAGCAGTTCTTC,CASSTDRGNEQFF
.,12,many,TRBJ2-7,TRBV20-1,TGCAGTGCTAGGGCCCCTCGGCACGAGCAGTACTTC,CSARAPRHEQYF
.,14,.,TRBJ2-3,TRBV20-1,TGCAGTGCTTTGGGTAGGGTGAACACAGATACGCAGTATTTT,CSALGRVNTDTQYF
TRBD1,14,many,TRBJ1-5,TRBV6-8,TGTGCCAGCAGCTCGGACAGGTCTGGGGAGCCCCAGCATTTT,CASSSDRSGEPQHF
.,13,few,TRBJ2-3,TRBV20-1,TGCAGTGCTAGTACTGAAAGCACAGATACGCAGTATTTT,CSASTESTDTQYF
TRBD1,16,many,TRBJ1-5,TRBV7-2,TGTGCCAGCAGCTTACGGGGACAGGGGGGCAATCAGCCCCAGCATTTT,CASSLRGQGGNQPQHF
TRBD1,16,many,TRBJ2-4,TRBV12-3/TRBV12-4,TGTGCCAGCAGTTCCGGACAGGGGGTTGACAAAAACATTCAGTACTTC,CASSSGQGVDKNIQYF
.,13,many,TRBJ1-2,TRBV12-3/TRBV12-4,TGTGCCAGCAGAAGCACAGGAACCTATGGCTACACCTTC,CASRSTGTYGYTF
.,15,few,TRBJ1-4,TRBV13,TGTGCCAGCAGCTTAGGCCCCCAGGGCGAGGAAAAACGGTTTTTT,CASSLGPQGEEKRFF
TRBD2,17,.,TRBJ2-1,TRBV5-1,TGCGCCAACAGCTTGGTCCCAGCCGGGGGGACCTACAATGAGCAGTTCTTC,CANSLVPAGGTYNEQFF
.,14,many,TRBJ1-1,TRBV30,TGTGCCTGGAGTGCGGTCCCTTTGACCACTGAAGCTTTCTTT,CAWSAVPLTTEAFF
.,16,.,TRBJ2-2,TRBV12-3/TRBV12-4,TGTGCCAGCAGTCCTTATAGGGGGGAGAACACCGGGGAGCTGTTTTTT,CASSPYRGENTGELFF
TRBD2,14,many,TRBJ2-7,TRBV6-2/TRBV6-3,TGTGCCAGCAGAACTAGCGGGGGTCCCTACGAGCAGTACTTC,CASRTSGGPYEQYF
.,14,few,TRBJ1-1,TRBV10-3,TGTGCCATCAGTGAAAGGGAAATGAACACTGAAGCTTTCTTT,CAISEREMNTEAFF
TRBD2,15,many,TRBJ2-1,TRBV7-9,TGTGCCAGCAGCCACGGGGGGGGCCAGGGCGATGAGCAGTTCTTC,CASSHGGGQGDEQFF
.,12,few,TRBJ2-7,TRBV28,TGTGCCAGCGGGAGGCCGGGGTACGAGCAGTACTTC,CASGRPGYEQYF
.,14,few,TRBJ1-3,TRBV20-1,TGCAGTGCTAGAGAGCCCAACTCTGGAAACACCATATATTTT,CSAREPNSGNTIYF
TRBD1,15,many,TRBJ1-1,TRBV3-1,TGTGCCAGCAGTCAGAAGACAGGGGGAACCAGTGAAGCTTTCTTT,CASSQKTGGTSEAFF
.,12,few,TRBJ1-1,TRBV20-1,TGCAGTGTTGACAGGACGAACACTGAAGCTTTCTTT,CSVDRTNTEAFF
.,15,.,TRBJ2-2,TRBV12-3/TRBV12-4,TGTGCCAGCAGTTTAGTTTCGGTCAACACCGGGGAGCTGTTTTTT,CASSLVSVNTGELFF
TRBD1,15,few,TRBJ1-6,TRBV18,TGTGCCAGCTCACCACCGGAGGGGGCTGAATCACCCCTCCACTTT,CASSPPEGAESPLHF
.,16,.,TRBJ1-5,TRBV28,TGTGCCAGCAGCCGCGGCAGGTCTGGTAGCAATCGGCCCCAGCATTTC,CASSRGRSGSNRPQHF
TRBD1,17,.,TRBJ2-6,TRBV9,TGTGCCAGCAGCCTTTGGACAGGGGGGACTGGGGCCAACGTCCTGACTTTC,CASSLWTGGTGANVLTF
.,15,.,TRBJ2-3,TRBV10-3,TGTGCCATCAGTGACCGGGGCCCTAGCACAGATACGCAGTATTTT,CAISDRGPSTDTQYF
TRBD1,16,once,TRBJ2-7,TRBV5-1,TGCGCCAGCAGCCCGGGGACAGGGGGCGAAATCAACGAGCAGTACTTC,CASSPGTGGEINEQYF
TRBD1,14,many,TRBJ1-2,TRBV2,TGTGCCAGCAGTGACAGGGGGAATTACTATGGCTACACCTTC,CASSDRGNYYGYTF
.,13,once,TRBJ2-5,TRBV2,TGTGCCAGCAGTGAAGGGGCGATCCAGACCCAGTACTTC,CASSEGAIQTQYF
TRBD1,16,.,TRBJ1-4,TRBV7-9,TGTGCCAGCAGCATCACCGGGACAGGGTTTAATGAAAAACTGTTTTTT,CASSITGTGFNEKLFF